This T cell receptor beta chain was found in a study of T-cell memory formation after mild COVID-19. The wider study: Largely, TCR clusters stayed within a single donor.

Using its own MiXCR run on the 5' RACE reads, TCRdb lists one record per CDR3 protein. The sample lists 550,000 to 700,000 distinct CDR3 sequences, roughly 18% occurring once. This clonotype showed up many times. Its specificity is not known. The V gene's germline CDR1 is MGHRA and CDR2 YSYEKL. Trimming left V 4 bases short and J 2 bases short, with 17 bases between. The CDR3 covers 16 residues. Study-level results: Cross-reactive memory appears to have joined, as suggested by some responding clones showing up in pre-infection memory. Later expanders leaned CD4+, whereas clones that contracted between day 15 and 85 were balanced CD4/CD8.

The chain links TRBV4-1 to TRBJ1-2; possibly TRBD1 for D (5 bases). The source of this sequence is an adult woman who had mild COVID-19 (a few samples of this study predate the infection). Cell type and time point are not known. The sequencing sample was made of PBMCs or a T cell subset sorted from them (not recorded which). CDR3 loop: CASSRAGGVLNYGYTF. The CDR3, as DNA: TGCGCCAGCAGCCGTGCGGGGGGGGTATTAAACTATGGCTACACCTTC.